This T cell receptor (beta chain) was captured in a study of cytomegalovirus exposure and HLA in healthy donors. V lost 2 bases, J lost 6 bases, and 17 bases lay in between. Germline loops: CDR1 MNHNS, CDR2 SASEGT. There are 15 residues in the CDR3. The PCR employed 60 Vbeta primers together with 13 Jbeta primers. The data were produced by immunoSEQ multiplex PCR, yet TCRdb's version contains in-frame clones alone and is incomplete. The sample lists roughly 120,000 clones, over 70% occurring once. About this clone: Its antigen is not identified.

Points from the study as a whole: The records held CMV serostatus as the only immune exposure information. One cluster of highly shared sequence variants probably arose as a sequencing artifact. CMV antigen specificity was confirmed in vitro for a few CMV-associated chains.

This rearrangement joins TRBV6-1 to TRBJ2-7; D possibly corresponds to TRBD1 (6 bases). The TCR sequence derives from a female donor in good health and CMV-seropositive. Specimen: PBMCs. DNA for the CDR3: TGTGCCAGCAGTGAACCGGACAGACTGGGTCGCGAGCAGTACTTC. It encodes CASSEPDRLGREQYF.